Below are 13 T cell receptor beta chains sequenced from a single sample in a study of cytomegalovirus exposure and HLA in healthy donors. Use of 60 Vbeta and 13 Jbeta primers characterized the PCR. The protocol was immunoSEQ multiplex PCR, while the TCRdb copy is restricted to in-frame clones and leaves out a portion. The sample includes about 130,000 clones, about 70% of them seen just once. Specimen: PBMCs. These receptor sequences come from a male donor in good health and CMV-seronegative.

The chain links TRBV4-2 to TRBJ1-1; D gene unclear. The V and J ends lost 9 bases and 1 base respectively, with 12 bases between them. This CDR3 spans 13 amino acids. CDR1 and CDR2 from the germline V gene are LGHNA and YNFKEQ. This CDR3 is CASEGRTNTEAFF. The CDR3 DNA sequence: TGTGCCAGTGAGGGCAGGACGAACACTGAAGCTTTCTTT.

This chain uses TRBV29-1 with TRBJ2-1; D is unclear. V was trimmed by 5 bases and J by 5 bases, leaving 13 bases between them. The CDR3 runs to 13 residues. Per germline, CDR1 SQVTM and CDR2 ANQGSEA. Here the CDR3 DNA reads TGCAGCGTTCGAGTCCCTGATCACAATGAGCAGTTCTTC. Its protein product is CSVRVPDHNEQFF.

The chain couples TRBV2 to TRBJ1-4; D unresolved. V was clipped by 2 bases and J by 5 bases, with 12 bases between them. This CDR3 is built from 15 residues. Germline V CDR1 and CDR2: SNHLY, FYNNEI. CDR3 DNA sequence: TGTGCCAGCAGTGAACGGGGTAACGGGAATGAAAAACTGTTTTTT. This translates into CASSERGNGNEKLFF.

The V gene is TRBV5-6, the J gene TRBJ1-1; D perhaps matches TRBD1 (5 bases). The germline V gene encodes CDR1 SGHDT and CDR2 YYEEEE. V lost 0 bases to trimming and J lost 1 base, with 10 bases between them. The CDR3 runs 15 residues. The CDR3 spells CASSLGLRGNTEAFF. Here the CDR3 DNA reads TGTGCCAGCAGCTTGGGGTTAAGGGGGAACACTGAAGCTTTCTTT. The variable domain in full, completed from reference TRBV5-6 and TRBJ1-1, reads DAGVTQSPTHLIKTRGQQVTLRCSPKSGHDTVSWYQQALGQGPQFIFQYYEEEERQRGNFPDRFSGHQFPNYSSELNVNALLLGDSALYLCASSLGLRGNTEAFFGQGTRLTVV.

This clone appeared a few times. The CDR3 reads CASSALKYSNQPQHF. CDR3 DNA sequence: TGTGCCAGTAGTGCGCTCAAATATAGCAATCAGCCCCAGCATTTT. The chain couples TRBV19 to TRBJ1-5; D is unresolved. Looked up from germline, CDR1 is LNHDA and CDR2 is SQIVND (reference sequence). Trimming took off 5 bases at V and 0 bases at J, with 11 bases between the two ends. The CDR3 length is 15 residues.

The chain uses TRBV7-2 and TRBJ2-5; 8 nucleotides agree with TRBD1. The CDR3 spans 15 residues. J was trimmed by 2 bases and V by 1 base; bases with no gene match: 3. CDR1 and CDR2 from the germline V gene are SGHTA and FQGNSA. The CDR3 here is CASSLVDRAQETQYF. CDR3 sequence (DNA): TGTGCCAGCAGCTTAGTGGACAGGGCACAAGAGACCCAGTACTTC.

In DNA, the CDR3 is TGTGCCAGCAGCATAACAGGGAACACCGGGGAGCTGTTTTTT. This sequence encodes CASSITGNTGELFF. The genes are TRBV5-6 and TRBJ2-2; a possible D gene is TRBD1 (5 bases). Germline V CDR1 and CDR2: SGHDT, YYEEEE. The CDR3 is 14 residues long. V lost 4 bases to trimming and J lost 1 base, with 8 bases between them.

This clone showed up just a few times. The V and J genes are TRBV7-9 and TRBJ2-7; the match to TRBD2 covers 11 bases. V lost 6 bases, J lost 11 bases, and 6 bases stayed unmatched. Germline lookup yields CDR1 SEHNR and CDR2 FQNEAQ (reference sequence). The CDR3 is 12 amino acids. The CDR3 DNA is TGTGCCAGCAGTCTAGCGGGAGGTGTAAAGTACTTC. This sequence encodes CASSLAGGVKYF. The entire variable domain, with the rest obtained from reference TRBV7-9 and TRBJ2-7, is as follows: DTGVSQNPRHKITKRGQNVTFRCDPISEHNRLYWYRQTLGQGPEFLTYFQNEAQLEKSRLLSDRFSAERPKGSFSTLEIQRTEQGDSAMYLCASSLAGGVKYFGPGTRLTVT.

This clone occurred a few times. Here the CDR3 reads CASSPLTSGKPYEQYF. The CDR3 DNA follows: TGCGCCAGCAGCCCGTTGACTAGCGGGAAGCCCTACGAGCAGTACTTC. J is TRBJ2-7 and V is TRBV5-1; 11 bases line up with TRBD2. V lost 4 bases to trimming and J lost 2 bases; unmatched junction nucleotides: 8. Germline V gene sequence: CDR1 SGHRS, CDR2 YFSETQ. The CDR3 length is 16 residues.

The chain has TRBV7-2 and TRBJ2-3; the match to TRBD2 covers 10 bases. J gave up 4 bases and V 8 bases, and 9 bases lay outside the gene matches. The CDR3 runs 15 residues. Germline loops: CDR1 SGHTA, CDR2 FQGNSA. The CDR3 DNA reads as TGTGCCAGCGTCCCTAGCGGGAGCCCGGCAGATACGCAGTATTTT. Its protein product is CASVPSGSPADTQYF.

The chain carries TRBV7-8 and TRBJ2-1; D is possibly TRBD2 (6 bases). Between the trimmed V and J ends, which lost 6 bases and 6 bases, there was a span of 18 bases. This CDR3 is built from 15 residues. CDR1 and CDR2 from the germline V gene are SGHVS and FQNEAQ. The CDR3 here is CASRVNRGTPNEQFF. CDR3 in DNA: TGTGCCAGCAGAGTAAACCGCGGGACTCCCAATGAGCAGTTCTTC.

V gene TRBV6-1 combines with J gene TRBJ1-5; D is possibly TRBD1 (5 bases). This CDR3 has 15 residues. Trimming removed 6 bases from V and 1 base from J, with 13 bases in between. Germline CDR1 MNHNS, CDR2 SASEGT. DNA of the CDR3: TGTGCCAGCAGCAGAAGGGGTGAGAGCAATCAGCCCCAGCATTTT. This sequence encodes CASSRRGESNQPQHF.

Notes on this clone: Other nucleotide sequences in the sample specify the same CDR3. The rearrangement links TRBV6-1 to TRBJ1-2, with D unresolved. There are 17 residues in the CDR3. Germline V gene lookup returns CDR1 MNHNS and CDR2 SASEGT. V was trimmed by 3 bases and J by 2 bases, leaving 19 bases between them. The CDR3 spells CASSEAHWAGSNYGYTF. Written as DNA, the CDR3 is TGTGCCAGCAGTGAGGCGCACTGGGCGGGTTCCAACTATGGCTACACCTTC.